These 2 T cell receptor beta chains were sequenced from one sample in a study of OX40 agonist ivuxolimab in advanced cancers. Clones were read by immunoSEQ multiplex PCR, and TCRdb kept only the in-frame ones, dropping some. The sample includes around 41,000 clones, 70% to 90% of them seen just once. Sequences were derived from CD4+ or CD8+ T cells sorted from blood, sampled in a trial of the OX40 agonist ivuxolimab. Receptor source: an adult with an advanced solid tumor such as melanoma, head and neck, liver or kidney cancer.

V and J are TRBV10-3 and TRBJ2-7; D tentatively fits TRBD1 or TRBD2 (5 bases each). The CDR3 length is 14 residues. Germline CDR1 is ENHRY and CDR2 is SYGVKD. The V end was cut by 7 bases, the J end by 3 bases, with 16 bases between. CDR3 in DNA: TGTGCCATCAAGAATGGGGGAGCCTTCTACGAGCAGTACTTC. Translated: CAIKNGGAFYEQYF.

The chain is built from TRBV6-5 and TRBJ2-7; tentative D call: TRBD1 (6 bases). Trimming shortened V by 6 bases and J by 1 base, and 10 bases separated the two germline ends. The length of the CDR3 is 13 residues. Germline values: CDR1 MNHEY, CDR2 SVGAGI. The CDR3 region is CASSRDKSYEQYF. The CDR3 nucleotides are TGTGCCAGCAGCCGGGACAAATCCTACGAGCAGTACTTC.